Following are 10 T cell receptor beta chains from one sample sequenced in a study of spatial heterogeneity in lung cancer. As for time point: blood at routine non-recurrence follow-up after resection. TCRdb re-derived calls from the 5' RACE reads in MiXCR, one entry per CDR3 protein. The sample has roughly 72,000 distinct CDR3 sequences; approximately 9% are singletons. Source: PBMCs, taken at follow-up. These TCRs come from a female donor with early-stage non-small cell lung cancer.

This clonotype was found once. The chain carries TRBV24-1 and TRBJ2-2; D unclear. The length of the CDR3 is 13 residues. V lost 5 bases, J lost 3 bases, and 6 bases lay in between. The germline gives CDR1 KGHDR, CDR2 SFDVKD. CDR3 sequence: CATSGSDTGELFF. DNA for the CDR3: TGTGCCACCAGTGGGAGCGACACCGGGGAGCTGTTTTTT.

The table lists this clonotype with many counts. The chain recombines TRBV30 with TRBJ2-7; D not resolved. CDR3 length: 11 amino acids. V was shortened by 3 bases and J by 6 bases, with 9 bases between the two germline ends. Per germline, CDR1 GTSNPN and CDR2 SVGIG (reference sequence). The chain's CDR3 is CAWRGLGEQYF. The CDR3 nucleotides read TGTGCCTGGAGAGGATTAGGCGAGCAGTACTTC.

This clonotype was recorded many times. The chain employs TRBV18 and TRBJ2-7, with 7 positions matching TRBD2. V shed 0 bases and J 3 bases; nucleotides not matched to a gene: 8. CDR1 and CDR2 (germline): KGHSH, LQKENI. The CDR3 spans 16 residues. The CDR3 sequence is CASSPPDRGSFYEQYF. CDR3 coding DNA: TGTGCCAGCTCACCACCGGACCGCGGGAGTTTCTACGAGCAGTACTTC.

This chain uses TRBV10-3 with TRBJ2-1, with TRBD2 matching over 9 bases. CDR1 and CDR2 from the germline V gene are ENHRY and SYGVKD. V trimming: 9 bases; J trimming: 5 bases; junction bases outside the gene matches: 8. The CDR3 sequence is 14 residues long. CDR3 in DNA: TGTGCCATTACTCCGACTAGCGGAAACAATGAGCAGTTCTTC. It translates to CAITPTSGNNEQFF.

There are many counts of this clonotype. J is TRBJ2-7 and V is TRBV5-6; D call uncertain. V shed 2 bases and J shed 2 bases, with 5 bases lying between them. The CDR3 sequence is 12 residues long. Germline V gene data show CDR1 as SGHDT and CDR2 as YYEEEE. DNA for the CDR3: TGTGCCAGCAGCTTCCACCCCTACGAGCAGTACTTC. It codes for CASSFHPYEQYF.

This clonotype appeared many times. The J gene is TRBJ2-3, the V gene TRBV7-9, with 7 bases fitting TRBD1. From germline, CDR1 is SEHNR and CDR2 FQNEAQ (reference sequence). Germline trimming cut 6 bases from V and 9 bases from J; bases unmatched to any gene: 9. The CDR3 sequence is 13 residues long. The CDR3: CASSPPRQGTQYF. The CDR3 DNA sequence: TGTGCCAGCAGTCCACCTCGACAGGGAACGCAGTATTTT.

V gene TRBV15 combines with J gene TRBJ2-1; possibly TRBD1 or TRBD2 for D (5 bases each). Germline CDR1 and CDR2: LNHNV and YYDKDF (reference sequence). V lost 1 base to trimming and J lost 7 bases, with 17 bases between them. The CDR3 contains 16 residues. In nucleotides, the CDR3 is TGTGCCACCAGCAGAGTTGTCGGGGCCTGGGGGAATGAGCAGTTCTTC. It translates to CATSRVVGAWGNEQFF.

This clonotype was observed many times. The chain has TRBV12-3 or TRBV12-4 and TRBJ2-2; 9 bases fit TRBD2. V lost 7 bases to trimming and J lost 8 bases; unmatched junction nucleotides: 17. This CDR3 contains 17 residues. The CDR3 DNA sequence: TGTGCCAGCACTCTGGGAGCGGGAGGCCCCTGGGGAGGGGAGCTGTTTTTT. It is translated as CASTLGAGGPWGGELFF.

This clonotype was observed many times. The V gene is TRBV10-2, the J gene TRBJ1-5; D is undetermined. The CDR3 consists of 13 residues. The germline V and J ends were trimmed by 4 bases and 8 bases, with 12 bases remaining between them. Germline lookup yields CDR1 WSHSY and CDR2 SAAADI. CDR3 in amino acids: CASSVGMQEPQHF. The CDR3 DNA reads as TGCGCCAGCAGTGTGGGGATGCAAGAGCCCCAGCATTTT.

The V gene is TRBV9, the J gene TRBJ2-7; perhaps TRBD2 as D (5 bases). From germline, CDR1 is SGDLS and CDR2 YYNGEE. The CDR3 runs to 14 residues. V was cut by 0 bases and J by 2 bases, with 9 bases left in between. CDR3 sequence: CASSVGDGTYEQYF. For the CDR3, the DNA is TGTGCCAGCAGCGTAGGTGACGGGACCTACGAGCAGTACTTC.